The rows below give T cell receptor beta chains drawn from one sample of a study of monozygotic twins with inflammatory bowel disease. Reprocessing the 5' RACE reads, TCRdb reports a single entry for every CDR3 protein and omits DNA. Its table lists a few hundred thousand distinct CDR3 sequences. Sequences were obtained from blood. These receptors were taken from a human donor with ulcerative colitis or Crohn's disease, or a healthy co-twin of an affected twin (not recorded which). CDR3s include the opening cysteine and the closing phenylalanine or tryptophan.

j_call | v_call | cdr3_aa
TRBJ2-5 | TRBV12-3/TRBV12-4 | CAISGVGETQYF
TRBJ1-1 | TRBV6-5 | CASSYGDRLNTEAFF
TRBJ1-6 | TRBV20-1 | CSASPGGNFGSPLHF
TRBJ2-2 | TRBV7-2 | CASSRIAGDGGELFF
TRBJ2-2 | TRBV18 | CASSPGTSGFAGELFF
TRBJ2-3 | TRBV18 | CASSPPGQGTDTQYF
TRBJ1-1 | TRBV10-3 | CAISEPTAEAFF
TRBJ2-1 | TRBV5-1 | CASSPRGSGGVYNEQFF
TRBJ2-1 | TRBV6-2/TRBV6-3 | CASRGLAGGYNEQFF
TRBJ2-7 | TRBV7-9 | CASSLGGGRTGGYEQYF
TRBJ1-5 | TRBV7-2 | CASSPGGQSNQPQHF
TRBJ1-2 | TRBV30 | CAWGRRARISYGYTF
TRBJ2-6 | TRBV12-3/TRBV12-4 | CASSFLTGTHSGANVLTF
TRBJ1-1 | TRBV18 | CASSPLATTEAFF
TRBJ2-1 | TRBV6-5 | CASSRKAGWDPYNEQFF
TRBJ2-1 | TRBV12-3/TRBV12-4 | CATDRRYNEQFF
TRBJ2-5 | TRBV6-2/TRBV6-3 | CASRNLGAQYQETQYF
TRBJ2-7 | TRBV28 | CASSAGDDYEQYF
TRBJ2-1 | TRBV24-1 | CATAGTPNYNEQFF
TRBJ2-7 | TRBV7-2 | CASSFPASYEQYF
TRBJ2-1 | TRBV9 | CASSVDRGSSYNEQFF
TRBJ2-5 | TRBV13 | CASSSRTSGSPQETQYF
TRBJ2-1 | TRBV6-2/TRBV6-3 | CASRVSGGNEQFF
TRBJ1-2 | TRBV7-9 | CASSSGGAWGYTF
TRBJ1-5 | TRBV6-2/TRBV6-3 | CASSFDRGNSNQPQHF
TRBJ2-5 | TRBV4-3 | CASSVGTSEETQYF
TRBJ2-7 | TRBV20-1 | CSAGGISYEQYF
TRBJ2-4 | TRBV10-3 | CASSAAGGQNIQYF
TRBJ2-1 | TRBV9 | CASSASSGTALTNEQFF
TRBJ2-7 | TRBV3-1 | CASSQVAGGRNEQYF
TRBJ2-1 | TRBV19 | CASRPGTSGPYNEQFF
TRBJ1-1 | TRBV6-5 | CASSYSSKGNTEAFF
TRBJ2-5 | TRBV7-2 | CASSLGQGWGTQYF
TRBJ1-5 | TRBV12-3/TRBV12-4 | CASRTVGSNQPQHF
TRBJ2-7 | TRBV27 | CASRPGQVPTYEQYF
TRBJ2-6 | TRBV20-1 | CSAPRAGANVLTF
TRBJ2-1 | TRBV7-9 | CASSVGTSGNNEQFF
TRBJ2-1 | TRBV7-2 | CASSSRGNEQFF
TRBJ2-1 | TRBV7-9 | CASSLAMAGRSNEQFF
TRBJ1-2 | TRBV9 | CASSVRQGGGYTF
TRBJ2-5 | TRBV7-2 | CAGSSRQAQETQYF
TRBJ2-7 | TRBV12-3/TRBV12-4 | CASSPITGIGQYF
TRBJ1-2 | TRBV24-1 | CATSDFRTNYGYTF
TRBJ1-5 | TRBV7-9 | CASSRQNNQPQHF
TRBJ2-1 | TRBV9 | CASSQGQGAFDEQFF
TRBJ2-2 | TRBV18 | CASSPGRVGELFF
TRBJ2-7 | TRBV10-3 | CAISPEVEQYF
TRBJ1-1 | TRBV7-2 | CASSGALGVGTEAFF
TRBJ2-4 | TRBV6-1 | CASMTGAKNIQYF
TRBJ2-3 | TRBV15 | CATSIGTSGGDTQYF
TRBJ2-1 | TRBV2 | CASSRDSGYNEQFF